This TCR beta chain emerged from a study of cytomegalovirus exposure and HLA in healthy donors. On the study more broadly: Early released data had tens of millions of unique TCRs, all coming from HLA-typed donors. Whole-study results and caveats: TCR beta sequences reportedly predicted most subjects' HLA-A and HLA-B alleles accurately. The study labeled around 160 TCR beta chains cytomegalovirus-associated. For TCR beta chains, V- and J-gene trimming was later linked to a missense DCLRE1C variant.

The PCR ran on 60 Vbeta and 13 Jbeta primers. Data came from immunoSEQ multiplex PCR; TCRdb stores just in-frame clones and leaves some out. The sample contains 100,000 to 150,000 clones, approximately 80% of which appear only once. As for this clone: Its antigen is undetermined.

The clonotype originates from a human donor in good health. Sequenced sample: PBMCs.

The CDR3 sequence: CATSSPGEASYNEQFF. The CDR3 DNA is TGTGCCACCAGCAGTCCCGGGGAGGCATCCTACAATGAGCAGTTCTTC. V gene TRBV15 combines with J gene TRBJ2-1; TRBD2 might be the D (6 bases). Germline values: CDR1 LNHNV, CDR2 YYDKDF (reference sequence). V was trimmed by 3 bases and J by 1 base, leaving 13 bases between them. The CDR3 has 16 amino acids.